This record covers a single TCR beta chain. Its specificity is unknown. CDR1 is MDHEN and CDR2 is SYDVKM in the germline V gene. The CDR3 runs 16 residues. J was trimmed by 6 bases and V by 4 bases; bases with no gene match: 15. The sample belongs to a study of OX40 agonist ivuxolimab in advanced cancers. Study summary: All patients had ivuxolimab intravenously every 2 weeks at 0.01 to 10 mg/kg.

Sampled blood was obtained at baseline, cycle 4 day 1, and cycle 7 day 1. Points from the study as a whole: CD8+ T cells averaged more expanded clones than CD4+.

Repertoires were generated with immunoSEQ multiplex PCR, while TCRdb's copy carries only in-frame clones and drops some. The sample holds some 57,000 clones; roughly 84% are singletons and the top ten take less than 0.6%. Sequencing was performed on CD4+ or CD8+ T cells sorted from blood, taken in a trial of the OX40 agonist ivuxolimab. The rearrangement uses TRBV28 and TRBJ2-7, with 7 bases identical to TRBD2. The clonotype was recovered from an adult with an advanced solid tumor such as melanoma, head and neck, liver or kidney cancer. CDR3 coding DNA: TGTGCCAGCAGTTCCTCCGGGAGACTAGCCCCCGGCGAGCAGTACTTC. It codes for CASSSSGRLAPGEQYF.